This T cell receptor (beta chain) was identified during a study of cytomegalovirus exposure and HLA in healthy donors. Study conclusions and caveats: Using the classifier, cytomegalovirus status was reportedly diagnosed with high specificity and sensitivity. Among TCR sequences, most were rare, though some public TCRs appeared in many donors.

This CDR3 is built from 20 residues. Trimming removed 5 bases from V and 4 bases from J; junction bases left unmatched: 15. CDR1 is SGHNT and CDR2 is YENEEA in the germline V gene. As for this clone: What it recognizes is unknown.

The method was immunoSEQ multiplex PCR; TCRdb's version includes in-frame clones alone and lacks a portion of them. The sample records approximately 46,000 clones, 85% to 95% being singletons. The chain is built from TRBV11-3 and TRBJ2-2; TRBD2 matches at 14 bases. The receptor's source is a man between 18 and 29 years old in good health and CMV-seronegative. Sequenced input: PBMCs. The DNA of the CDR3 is TGTGCCAGCAGCACCGGGAGGGGACTAGCGGGAGCGGGTGGCACCGGGGAGCTGTTTTTT. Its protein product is CASSTGRGLAGAGGTGELFF.